These 18 T cell receptor beta chains originate from one sample sequenced in a study of spatial heterogeneity in lung cancer. This sample's time point: sample taken at primary tumor resection. Each CDR3 protein gets one entry after TCRdb re-called the 5' RACE reads with MiXCR. This table holds about 5,700 distinct CDR3 sequences, roughly 5.4% found once. The sequencing used normal lung tissue next to the tumor, collected at surgery. Receptors originate from a female donor with early-stage non-small cell lung cancer.

Relative to its sample, this clonotype is medium-sized. The chain has TRBV7-2 and TRBJ1-4; 10 bases are a match to TRBD1. CDR3 length: 14 residues. With V trimmed by 6 bases and J by 8 bases, 6 bases remained unmatched. CDR1 SGHTA and CDR2 FQGNSA come from the germline V gene. The CDR3 region is CASSKGQGREKLFF. The CDR3 bases are TGTGCCAGCAGTAAGGGACAGGGGCGCGAAAAACTGTTTTTT.

This clonotype is judged medium-sized. This chain links TRBV7-9 with TRBJ1-3; D gene uncertain. The V end was cut by 1 base, the J end by 0 bases, with 10 bases between. CDR1 is SEHNR, CDR2 FQNEAQ, per germline (reference sequence). CDR3 length: 16 residues. CDR3 DNA: TGTGCCAGCAGCTTAGGGGCGTATTTCTCTGGAAACACCATATATTTT. It is translated as CASSLGAYFSGNTIYF.

This clonotype was seen repeatedly, ten times or more. This chain connects TRBV2 to TRBJ2-7; 11 positions agree with TRBD2. J gave up 2 bases and V 2 bases, and 14 bases lay outside the gene matches. This CDR3 region has 19 residues. The V gene's germline CDR1 is SNHLY and CDR2 FYNNEI. CDR3 bases: TGTGCCAGCAGTGAAATCACTAGCGGGAGTCTCCAGATCCCCTACGAGCAGTACTTC. Protein sequence: CASSEITSGSLQIPYEQYF.

By share, this clonotype ranks as medium-sized (0.01 to 0.1%). The gene calls are TRBV4-1 and TRBJ1-1, with D tentatively TRBD1 (5 bases). The CDR3 totals 16 residues. The germline CDR1 and CDR2 sequences are MGHRA and YSYEKL. V was pared by 7 bases and J by 0 bases, with 18 bases between. CDR3 sequence: CASNAGRGMMNTEAFF. The CDR3 region has the DNA TGCGCCAGCAACGCGGGACGCGGGATGATGAACACTGAAGCTTTCTTT.

V is TRBV11-1 and J is TRBJ2-2; D is uncertain. The V gene lost 1 base and the J gene lost 4 bases, with 7 bases spanning the gap. The V gene's germline CDR1 is SGHAT and CDR2 FQDESV (reference sequence). The CDR3 is 14 residues long. The chain's CDR3 is CASSLVATTGELFF. The CDR3 nucleotides read TGTGCCAGCAGCTTAGTGGCGACCACCGGGGAGCTGTTTTTT.

The chain is built from TRBV7-9 and TRBJ2-7; TRBD1 or TRBD2 may be the D gene (5 bases each). The germline gives CDR1 SEHNR, CDR2 FQNEAQ (reference sequence). The V gene lost 4 bases and the J gene lost 3 bases, with 19 bases spanning the gap. The CDR3 loop spans 16 amino acids. The CDR3 region has the DNA TGTGCCAGCAGCTCCATCCGTCGGGACCGCAACTACGAGCAGTACTTC. Its protein is CASSSIRRDRNYEQYF.

In this sample, this clonotype turned up a few times. This chain joins TRBV20-1 and TRBJ1-2, with 10 nucleotides matching TRBD1. There are 17 residues in the CDR3. Trimming cost V 3 bases and J 3 bases; bases outside gene matches: 13. Per germline, CDR1 DFQATT and CDR2 SNEGSKA (reference sequence). The CDR3 bases are TGCAGTGCTAGGGATAGGGACAGGGGCCGACGGGACTATGGCTACACCTTC. As protein: CSARDRDRGRRDYGYTF.

This clonotype is judged medium-sized. The rearrangement uses TRBV20-1 and TRBJ2-7; 8 nucleotides line up with TRBD2. J was trimmed by 6 bases and V by 0 bases; bases with no gene match: 7. Germline V gene sequence: CDR1 DFQATT, CDR2 SNEGSKA (reference sequence). The CDR3 is made up of 14 amino acids. In DNA form, the CDR3 reads TGCAGTGCTAGAGATCTGCGGGAGGCGCGCGAGCAGTACTTC. Amino acids: CSARDLREAREQYF.

In this sample, this clonotype turned up a few times. The chain has TRBV20-1 and TRBJ1-1, with D perhaps TRBD1 (5 bases). Trimming stripped 6 bases from V and 5 bases from J, with 19 bases between. The CDR3 has 14 residues. Germline CDR1 DFQATT, CDR2 SNEGSKA (reference sequence). This CDR3 is CSAPRVGLVTEAFF. For the CDR3, the DNA is TGCAGTGCCCCGAGGGTGGGACTCGTTACTGAAGCTTTCTTT.

This clonotype was observed many times. This sequence may be a read error, since a much larger clone differs from it by one base. The V gene is TRBV11-2, the J gene TRBJ1-2; 9 nucleotides agree with TRBD1. CDR1 SGHAT and CDR2 FQNNGV come from the germline V gene. The CDR3 consists of 15 residues. The chain's CDR3 is CASSSPQGAAYGYNF. The CDR3 DNA sequence: TGTGCCAGCAGCTCGCCACAGGGGGCGGCCTATGGCTACAACTTC.

This clonotype has at least ten counts. The chain recombines TRBV6-5 with TRBJ2-7; D uncertain. In germline, CDR1 is MNHEY, CDR2 SVGAGI. The CDR3 spans 13 residues. V dropped 8 bases and J dropped 7 bases, with 18 bases sitting between them. The CDR3: CASGVSWLVEQYF. In DNA, the CDR3 is TGTGCCAGCGGGGTGTCCTGGTTAGTTGAGCAGTACTTC.

This clonotype has ten or more counts. The chain couples TRBV18 to TRBJ2-1, with D possibly being TRBD2 (5 bases). Germline V gives CDR1 KGHSH, CDR2 LQKENI. Trimming pared 0 bases from V and 5 bases from J, leaving 11 bases between. The CDR3 extends over 15 amino acids. This CDR3 is CASSPPAGPDNEQFF. The CDR3, as DNA: TGTGCCAGCTCACCACCGGCGGGTCCTGACAATGAGCAGTTCTTC.

This clonotype has at least ten counts. The chain combines TRBV10-2 with TRBJ2-3, with D perhaps matching TRBD2 (6 bases). Germline V gene sequence: CDR1 WSHSY, CDR2 SAAADI. V was pared by 2 bases and J by 2 bases, with 17 bases between. The CDR3 spans 17 residues. CDR3 nucleotide sequence: TGCGCCAGCAGTGAGCCGGAGACTAGAGACACCACAGATACGCAGTATTTT. This gives the protein CASSEPETRDTTDTQYF.

By its share, this clonotype is medium-sized. The rearrangement joins TRBV7-2 to TRBJ2-7; D possibly corresponds to TRBD2 (6 bases). The ends were cut back, 4 bases at V and 2 bases at J, with 12 bases in the middle. Germline V gene lookup returns CDR1 SGHTA and CDR2 FQGNSA. The CDR3 has 14 amino acids. The CDR3 region is CASSWIAAPYEQYF. The CDR3 nucleotides read TGTGCCAGCAGCTGGATAGCGGCTCCCTACGAGCAGTACTTC.

This clonotype was found many times. The V gene is TRBV7-3, the J gene TRBJ1-4; 9 bases match TRBD1. This CDR3 is 13 amino acids long. The junction had 5 bases not matched to a gene; V was cut back by 8 bases and J by 7 bases. Germline CDR1 and CDR2: SGHTA and FQGTGA. The CDR3, as DNA: TGTGCCAGCGGCCAGACAGGGGGTGAAAAACTGTTTTTT. Translating gives CASGQTGGEKLFF.

In its sample, this clonotype was seen many times. J is TRBJ2-5 and V is TRBV7-2; D gene uncertain. Germline V gene lookup returns CDR1 SGHTA and CDR2 FQGNSA. The length of the CDR3 is 14 residues. Trimming took off 0 bases at V and 2 bases at J, with 7 bases between the two ends. This CDR3 is CASSLAGYQETQYF. DNA for the CDR3: TGTGCCAGCAGCTTAGCGGGATATCAAGAGACCCAGTACTTC.

By sample share, this clonotype is medium-sized (0.01 to 0.1%). The chain combines TRBV18 with TRBJ1-1; D call uncertain. V was pared by 4 bases and J by 1 base, with 4 bases between. CDR3 length: 12 residues. The germline CDR1 and CDR2 sequences are KGHSH and LQKENI. The CDR3 bases are TGTGCCAGCTCACAGGAGAACACTGAAGCTTTCTTT. Amino acids: CASSQENTEAFF.

This clonotype is medium-sized in the sample. The rearrangement joins TRBV20-1 to TRBJ2-3, with D uncertain. The V gene's germline CDR1 is DFQATT and CDR2 SNEGSKA (reference sequence). CDR3 length equals 13 residues. V was pared by 1 base and J by 0 bases, with 5 bases between. The CDR3 nucleotides are TGCAGTGCTAGAGGGCCAAGCACAGATACGCAGTATTTT. Translated, it gives CSARGPSTDTQYF.